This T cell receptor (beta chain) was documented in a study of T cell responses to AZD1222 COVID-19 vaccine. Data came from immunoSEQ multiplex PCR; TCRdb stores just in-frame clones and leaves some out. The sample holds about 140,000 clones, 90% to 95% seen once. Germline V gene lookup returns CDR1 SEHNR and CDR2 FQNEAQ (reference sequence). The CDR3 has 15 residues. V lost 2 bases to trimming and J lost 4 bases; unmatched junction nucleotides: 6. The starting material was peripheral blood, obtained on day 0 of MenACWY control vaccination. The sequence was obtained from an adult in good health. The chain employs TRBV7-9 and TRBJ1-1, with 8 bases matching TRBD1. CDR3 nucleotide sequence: TGTGCCAGCAGCTTAAGGACAGGGTGGCTCACTGAAGCTTTCTTT. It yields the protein CASSLRTGWLTEAFF.